Below are 17 T cell receptor beta chains sequenced from a single sample in a study of CD8 T cells in ankylosing spondylitis. TCRdb passed the 5' RACE reads through MiXCR, listing each CDR3 protein once. The table has fewer than 250,000 distinct CDR3 sequences, about 30% seen once. The sequenced sample was blood, either unsorted or a sorted T cell fraction (not recorded which). The origin of the receptors is a male donor with ankylosing spondylitis or in good health (not recorded which).

In this sample, this clonotype turned up many times. The junction does not match germline at one end; this may be a read error. The V gene is TRBV5-5, the J gene TRBJ1-5, with D unresolved. This CDR3 has 14 residues. Germline V gene sequence: CDR1 SGHKS, CDR2 YYEKEE (reference sequence). The CDR3 nucleotides are TGCGCCAGCAGCTTGGTTGGTGGCAATCAGCCCCAGCATTTT. It is translated as CASSLVGGNQPQHF.

The J gene is TRBJ2-7, the V gene TRBV5-1; 11 bases agree with TRBD1. In germline, CDR1 is SGHRS, CDR2 YFSETQ. V dropped 6 bases and J dropped 4; count of bases not matched to a gene: 9. There are 15 residues in the CDR3. CDR3 coding DNA: TGCGCCAGCAAAATGCGGACAGGGGGCGAGTACGAGCAGTACTTC. It yields the protein CASKMRTGGEYEQYF.

V usage is TRBV20-1 and J usage is TRBJ1-4; tentative D call: TRBD1 (6 bases). V was shortened by 1 base and J by 16 bases, with 22 bases between the two germline ends. The CDR3 is 14 residues long. The germline V gene has CDR1 DFQATT and CDR2 SNEGSKA (reference sequence). In nucleotides, the CDR3 is TGCAGTGCTAGAGTGGATGGGACAAGGGGCGTTCAGTTTTTT. Translating it yields CSARVDGTRGVQFF.

The chain carries TRBV5-6 and TRBJ2-7, with D unclear. Trimming removed 0 bases from V and 2 bases from J, with 12 bases in between. This CDR3 has 15 residues. Germline loops: CDR1 SGHDT, CDR2 YYEEEE. The CDR3 nucleotides read TGTGCCAGCAGCTTGGGGGCAAACCCAACCTACGAGCAGTACTTC. Protein product: CASSLGANPTYEQYF.

The chain has TRBV20-1 and TRBJ1-5, with TRBD1 matching 7 bases. The CDR3 loop spans 14 amino acids. V lost 5 bases, J lost 2 bases, and 6 bases stayed unmatched. Germline V gives CDR1 DFQATT, CDR2 SNEGSKA (reference sequence). The CDR3 region has the DNA TGCAGTGCTTACAGGGGTGGTGGCAATCAGCCCCAGCATTTT. Translating it yields CSAYRGGGNQPQHF.

The sample holds a few counts of this clonotype. V and J are TRBV20-1 and TRBJ1-1; a weak D match, TRBD1 (5 bases). The germline V gene encodes CDR1 DFQATT and CDR2 SNEGSKA (reference sequence). The V gene lost 0 bases and the J gene lost 1 base, with 9 bases spanning the gap. The CDR3 runs 14 residues. The DNA of the CDR3 is TGCAGTGCTAGAGACAGGGATTGGAACACTGAAGCTTTCTTT. This translates into CSARDRDWNTEAFF.

V gene TRBV10-3 combines with J gene TRBJ2-1; D may be TRBD2 (6 bases). The V end was cut by 0 bases, the J end by 5 bases, with 11 bases between. This CDR3 is 15 amino acids long. Looked up from germline, CDR1 is ENHRY and CDR2 is SYGVKD. The DNA for the CDR3 is TGTGCCATCAGTGAGTCGTCGGGGGTAGACAATGAGCAGTTCTTC. Protein: CAISESSGVDNEQFF.

This chain connects TRBV29-1 to TRBJ2-7, with D possibly being TRBD2 (6 bases). The CDR3 has 14 amino acids. Germline V gene data show CDR1 as SQVTM and CDR2 as ANQGSEA. The germline V and J ends were trimmed by 4 bases and 0 bases, with 13 bases remaining between them. In DNA form, the CDR3 reads TGCAGCGTTGGGGGGGACGGACTCTCCTACGAGCAGTACTTC. Translation gives CSVGGDGLSYEQYF.

The chain recombines TRBV27 with TRBJ2-7; possibly TRBD2 for D (5 bases). Germline V lookup: CDR1 MNHEY, CDR2 SMNVEV (reference sequence). V was pared by 3 bases and J by 3 bases, with 12 bases between. The CDR3 length is 14 residues. CDR3 protein: CASSFSVGNYEQYF. DNA for the CDR3: TGTGCCAGCAGTTTTTCGGTCGGGAACTACGAGCAGTACTTC.

Here the CDR3 reads CASSLGVGNEQYF. Here the CDR3 DNA reads TGTGCCAGCAGCTTAGGGGTGGGAAACGAGCAGTACTTC. The chain is built from TRBV11-2 and TRBJ2-7; no reliable D call. V lost 1 base and J 5 bases, leaving 9 bases between the germline ends. Germline V gene data show CDR1 as SGHAT and CDR2 as FQNNGV. The CDR3 covers 13 residues.

This clonotype has a count of ten or more. The V gene is TRBV20-1, the J gene TRBJ1-1, with no clear D. This CDR3 contains 12 residues. The germline V and J ends were trimmed by 6 bases and 0 bases, with 8 bases remaining between them. Germline V gene lookup returns CDR1 DFQATT and CDR2 SNEGSKA (reference sequence). The CDR3 protein is CSARTVNTEAFF. CDR3 sequence (DNA): TGCAGTGCACGGACGGTGAACACTGAAGCTTTCTTT.

The V call is TRBV5-8, the J call TRBJ2-7; D possibly corresponds to TRBD1 (5 bases). V lost 2 bases and J 3 bases, leaving 12 bases between the germline ends. Germline CDR1 reads SGHTS; CDR2 reads YDEGEE. This CDR3 is 14 amino acids long. CDR3 bases: TGTGCCAGCAGCTTCTCGGGCAGGGACTACGAGCAGTACTTC. Protein product: CASSFSGRDYEQYF.

This clonotype was picked up a small number of times. The chain has TRBV7-9 and TRBJ1-1, with TRBD1 identical over 9 bases. Per the germline V gene, CDR1 is SEHNR and CDR2 is FQNEAQ (reference sequence). V was clipped by 4 bases and J by 7 bases; unmatched bases: 7. CDR3 size: 14 residues. The CDR3 protein is CASSYVDRGIEAFF. In nucleotides, the CDR3 is TGTGCCAGCAGCTACGTAGACAGGGGGATTGAAGCTTTCTTT. The full variable domain, completed using reference TRBV7-9 and TRBJ1-1, is DTGVSQNPRHKITKRGQNVTFRCDPISEHNRLYWYRQTLGQGPEFLTYFQNEAQLEKSRLLSDRFSAERPKGSFSTLEIQRTEQGDSAMYLCASSYVDRGIEAFFGQGTRLTVV.

This clonotype was seen ten or more times. This sequence joins TRBV20-1 and TRBJ2-4; a weak D match, TRBD2 (6 bases). This CDR3 has 15 residues. CDR1 DFQATT and CDR2 SNEGSKA come from the germline V gene (reference sequence). The CDR3: CSANLGGVTKNIQYF. CDR3 sequence (DNA): TGCAGCGCAAACCTTGGCGGGGTTACCAAAAACATTCAGTACTTC.

The rearrangement links TRBV5-5 to TRBJ2-3; D gene unclear. Germline V gene lookup returns CDR1 SGHKS and CDR2 YYEKEE (reference sequence). This CDR3 is 16 amino acids long. V lost 5 bases to trimming and J lost 2 bases, with 18 bases between them. CDR3 sequence reads: CASSFDIPASTDTQYF. The CDR3 bases are TGTGCCAGCAGTTTTGATATTCCAGCGTCCACAGATACGCAGTATTTT. Variable domain in full (rest from reference TRBV5-5 and TRBJ2-3): DAGVTQSPTHLIKTRGQQVTLRCSPISGHKSVSWYQQVLGQGPQFIFQYYEKEERGRGNFPDRFSARQFPNYSSELNVNALLLGDSALYLCASSFDIPASTDTQYFGPGTRLTVL.

The sample holds one count of this clonotype. The chain is built from TRBV7-6 and TRBJ2-3; D perhaps matches TRBD2 (6 bases). This CDR3 region has 14 residues. V shed 6 bases and J shed 5 bases, with 15 bases lying between them. Germline CDR1 is SGHVS and CDR2 is FNYEAQ. CDR3 nucleotide sequence: TGTGCCAGCAGTCCTGACCCCGGGGGAGATACGCAGTATTTT. Its protein is CASSPDPGGDTQYF.

The rearrangement joins TRBV20-1 to TRBJ2-7; D might be TRBD2 (5 bases). The V and J ends lost 3 bases and 3 bases respectively, with 9 bases between them. Germline loops: CDR1 DFQATT, CDR2 SNEGSKA (reference sequence). The length of the CDR3 is 12 residues. This chain's CDR3 is CSARRAGYEQYF. In nucleotides, the CDR3 is TGCAGTGCTAGGAGGGCGGGCTACGAGCAGTACTTC.